One and the same sample provided the 28 T cell receptor beta chains below, sequenced in a study of preoperative IRX-2 immunotherapy in early breast cancer. Sequencing used immunoSEQ multiplex PCR; TCRdb keeps in-frame clones, though not all of them. Of tens of thousands of clones in the sample, nearly 80% were seen once. Treatment in this sample: preoperative locoregional IRX-2 cytokine immunotherapy. The sequences come from lymph node tissue, collected before IRX-2 immunotherapy. The receptors shown here come from a human donor with breast cancer.

The chain recombines TRBV11-3 with TRBJ1-5; 7 bases are a match to TRBD1. The CDR3 is made up of 14 amino acids. After removal of 4 bases from V and 9 bases from J, the junction contained 9 bases not matched to a gene. Germline V lookup: CDR1 SGHNT, CDR2 YENEEA. The CDR3 loop reads CASSSQGGVGPQHF. CDR3 coding DNA: TGTGCCAGCAGCTCCCAAGGGGGCGTGGGGCCCCAGCATTTT.

This chain uses TRBV28 with TRBJ1-5, with 8 nucleotides matching TRBD1. Germline values: CDR1 MDHEN, CDR2 SYDVKM. V shed 6 bases, J shed 3 bases, and the junction held 7 bases outside the gene matches. This CDR3 contains 15 residues. For the CDR3, the DNA is TGTGCCAGCAGCCCTGCAGGGGGCGACAATCAGCCCCAGCATTTT. The encoded protein is CASSPAGGDNQPQHF.

The sample holds one count of this clone. The DNA for the CDR3 is TGTGCCACCAGCAGAGCAGGGACAGGATCCTACGAGCAGTACTTC. Translating gives CATSRAGTGSYEQYF. The chain joins TRBV15 to TRBJ2-7; TRBD1 agrees at 8 bases. The CDR3 has 15 residues. Germline trimming cut 1 base from V and 1 base from J; bases unmatched to any gene: 3. Germline V lookup: CDR1 LNHNV, CDR2 YYDKDF (reference sequence).

The chain couples TRBV30 to TRBJ1-3; D not certain. Trimming removed 4 bases at V and 0 bases at J, with 19 bases between. The CDR3 spans 17 residues. Germline-derived CDR1 and CDR2 are GTSNPN and SVGIG (reference sequence). The CDR3 region is CAWTTFNPGSSGNTIYF. For the CDR3, the DNA is TGTGCCTGGACCACCTTCAACCCAGGTTCCTCTGGAAACACCATATATTTT.

This chain links TRBV6-8 with TRBJ2-7, with 14 bases fitting TRBD2. V shed 10 bases, J shed 0 bases, and the junction held 8 bases outside the gene matches. CDR3 length: 16 residues. The germline V gene has CDR1 MNHGY and CDR2 SAAAGT. The CDR3 sequence is CAIRRGLAGDSYEQYF. The CDR3, as DNA: TGTGCCATCAGACGGGGACTAGCGGGGGACTCCTACGAGCAGTACTTC.

The chain employs TRBV6-8 and TRBJ2-2; TRBD2 is a possible D gene (6 bases). Per germline, CDR1 MNHGY and CDR2 SAAAGT. Trimming pared 8 bases from V and 0 bases from J, leaving 16 bases between. The CDR3 extends over 16 amino acids. The CDR3 loop reads CASGPTSRANTGELFF. CDR3 sequence (DNA): TGTGCCAGCGGGCCCACTAGCCGCGCGAACACCGGGGAGCTGTTTTTT.

Comments on this clone: One junction end does not reproduce the germline sequence, and a read error may be involved. The chain employs TRBV6-8 and TRBJ2-7; D unresolved. Germline assignment: CDR1 MNHGY and CDR2 SAAAGT. CDR3 size: 13 residues. CDR3 sequence reads: CAISLRSRYEQYF. The CDR3, as DNA: TGTGCCATCAGTCTGCGGAGCCGGTACGAGCAGTACTTC.

V usage is TRBV10-2 and J usage is TRBJ1-4, with a possible D match to TRBD1 (6 bases). Germline CDR1 is WSHSY and CDR2 is SAAADI. This CDR3 region has 15 residues. The V end was cut by 0 bases, the J end by 7 bases, with 12 bases between. The CDR3 nucleotides read TGCGCCAGCAGTGAGTCGGGGGGGCTTGGTGAAAAACTGTTTTTT. Translation: CASSESGGLGEKLFF.

This clone was seen a handful of times. The CDR3 sequence is CASSLERAVYGYTF. The DNA for the CDR3 is TGTGCCAGCAGCTTAGAGAGGGCGGTCTATGGCTACACCTTC. The V gene is TRBV11-3, the J gene TRBJ1-2; D remains unclear. The CDR3 covers 14 residues. V was clipped by 0 bases and J by 4 bases, with 9 bases between them. Germline V gives CDR1 SGHNT, CDR2 YENEEA.

About this clone itself: The sample contains more than one DNA sequence encoding this CDR3. V and J are TRBV10-2 and TRBJ1-5; D perhaps matches TRBD1 (6 bases). The CDR3 loop spans 14 amino acids. CDR1 WSHSY and CDR2 SAAADI come from the germline V gene. V lost 6 bases, J lost 4 bases, and 13 bases lay in between. The CDR3 spells CASRGQLGNQPQHF. The CDR3, as DNA: TGCGCCAGCAGAGGACAGCTGGGGAATCAGCCCCAGCATTTT.

This CDR3 reads CASSFDPGAREKLFF. The CDR3 bases are TGCGCCAGCAGCTTTGATCCGGGGGCAAGGGAAAAACTGTTTTTT. This chain connects TRBV5-1 to TRBJ1-4, with a tentative D call TRBD1 (6 bases). This CDR3 contains 15 residues. V lost 2 bases to trimming and J lost 8 bases, with 16 bases between them. CDR1 SGHRS and CDR2 YFSETQ come from the germline V gene.

The chain employs TRBV11-3 and TRBJ1-4, with no clear D. Germline CDR1 reads SGHNT; CDR2 reads YENEEA. The V end lost 1 base, the J end lost 7 bases, and 16 bases lay between the germline ends. The CDR3 sequence is 16 residues long. Here the CDR3 DNA reads TGTGCCAGCAGCTTAGTCTCGGCTTGGGTTGGTGAAAAACTGTTTTTT. Amino acid sequence: CASSLVSAWVGEKLFF. Drawing the rest from reference TRBV11-3 and TRBJ1-4, the complete variable domain is EAGVVQSPRYKIIEKKQPVAFWCNPISGHNTLYWYLQNLGQGPELLIRYENEEAVDDSQLPKDRFSAERLKGVDSTLKIQPAELGDSAVYLCASSLVSAWVGEKLFFGSGTQLSVL.

This rearrangement joins TRBV19 to TRBJ1-4; D call uncertain. The CDR3 is made up of 13 amino acids. The germline V gene has CDR1 LNHDA and CDR2 SQIVND (reference sequence). The V end was cut by 3 bases, the J end by 6 bases, with 8 bases between. This CDR3 is CASSMRVDEKLFF. The CDR3 DNA follows: TGTGCCAGTAGTATGAGGGTGGATGAAAAACTGTTTTTT.

The chain recombines TRBV6-8 with TRBJ2-7; no definite D call. Germline CDR1 is MNHGY and CDR2 is SAAAGT. The CDR3 spans 14 residues. Trimming removed 0 bases at V and 2 bases at J, with 8 bases between. CDR3 DNA sequence: TGTGCCAGCAGTTACTCTAACTCCCCCTACGAGCAGTACTTC. It translates to CASSYSNSPYEQYF.

This chain connects TRBV11-3 to TRBJ1-4; no definite D call. V was shortened by 3 bases and J by 1 base, with 9 bases between the two germline ends. Germline V gene lookup returns CDR1 SGHNT and CDR2 YENEEA. The CDR3 has 15 residues. The CDR3 coding sequence is TGTGCCAGCAGCTTTGACGGTGAAACTAATGAAAAACTGTTTTTT. Its protein is CASSFDGETNEKLFF.

Concerning this clone itself: One end of the junction is discordant with germline, which a read error may explain. The V call is TRBV28, the J call TRBJ2-3; 7 bases match TRBD2. The length of the CDR3 is 16 residues. Germline CDR1 MDHEN, CDR2 SYDVKM. The CDR3, as DNA: TGTGCCAGCAGTTTACTCGGGGGGAGTCTCACAAATACGCAGTATTTT. Translated: CASSLLGGSLTNTQYF.

This clone was observed once. CDR3 loop: CASSPVQETQYF. In DNA, the CDR3 is TGTGCCAGCTCACCGGTCCAAGAGACCCAGTACTTC. This chain links TRBV18 with TRBJ2-5, with no clear D. This CDR3 is 12 amino acids long. V shed 3 bases and J shed 1 base, with 3 bases lying between them. Looked up from germline, CDR1 is KGHSH and CDR2 is LQKENI.

The chain has TRBV6-8 and TRBJ1-2; D is unclear. CDR1 MNHGY and CDR2 SAAAGT come from the germline V gene. CDR3 length equals 15 residues. Between the trimmed V and J ends, which lost 5 bases and 4 bases, there was a span of 17 bases. CDR3 sequence reads: CASSLSATAFYGYTF. The CDR3 nucleotides read TGTGCCAGCAGTCTATCTGCCACCGCGTTCTATGGCTACACCTTC.

This chain joins TRBV18 and TRBJ2-5, with 7 bases identical to TRBD2. J gave up 1 base and V 6 bases, and 11 bases lay outside the gene matches. CDR3 length: 16 residues. Germline CDR1 and CDR2: KGHSH and LQKENI. This CDR3 is CASSFSSGSGQETQYF. The CDR3, as DNA: TGTGCCAGCTCGTTTTCTAGCGGATCCGGCCAAGAGACCCAGTACTTC.

The chain couples TRBV1 to TRBJ1-4. TRBV1 is a pseudogene segment. The CDR3 has 15 amino acids. In DNA form, the CDR3 reads TGCGCCAGCAGCCAGTCGGGGCTAGCTAATGAAAAACTGTTTTTT. It yields the protein CASSQSGLANEKLFF.

The chain uses TRBV11-3 and TRBJ2-3; TRBD2 matches at 11 bases. The length of the CDR3 is 15 residues. Trimming at V came to 5 bases and at J to 4 bases, leaving 5 bases not matched to a gene. The germline V gene has CDR1 SGHNT and CDR2 YENEEA. Here the CDR3 DNA reads TGTGCCAGCAGCCTCTTAGCGGGGGGGGCAGATACGCAGTATTTT. Translating gives CASSLLAGGADTQYF. Complete variable domain (other parts from reference TRBV11-3 and TRBJ2-3): EAGVVQSPRYKIIEKKQPVAFWCNPISGHNTLYWYLQNLGQGPELLIRYENEEAVDDSQLPKDRFSAERLKGVDSTLKIQPAELGDSAVYLCASSLLAGGADTQYFGPGTRLTVL.

V usage is TRBV5-1 and J usage is TRBJ1-3; no definite D call. CDR3 length equals 16 residues. From germline, CDR1 is SGHRS and CDR2 YFSETQ. Trimming cost V 0 bases and J 4 bases, with 14 bases left between them. CDR3 in amino acids: CASSLEFPGGGNTIYF. The CDR3 coding sequence is TGCGCCAGCAGCTTGGAGTTTCCAGGAGGAGGAAACACCATATATTTT.

This rearrangement joins TRBV7-1 to TRBJ1-4; 7 bases align to TRBD1. TRBV7-1 counts as an open reading frame of uncertain function. J lost 4 bases, V lost 4 bases, and 3 bases had no gene match. The CDR3 is 14 amino acids. CDR3 protein: CASSLQGFNEKLFF. CDR3 DNA: TGTGCCAGCAGCTTACAGGGGTTTAATGAAAAACTGTTTTTT.

This clone was detected a few times. This sequence joins TRBV11-3 and TRBJ2-7, with 15 bases identical to TRBD2. V gave up 5 bases and J gave up 1 base; unmatched junction bases: 3. This CDR3 spans 16 amino acids. Germline values: CDR1 SGHNT, CDR2 YENEEA. Written as DNA, the CDR3 is TGTGCCAGCAGCCCCGGACTAGCGGGGGGGTCCTACGAGCAGTACTTC. Translating it yields CASSPGLAGGSYEQYF.

This chain connects TRBV11-3 to TRBJ2-1; D may be TRBD1 or TRBD2 (7 bases each). The germline CDR1 and CDR2 sequences are SGHNT and YENEEA. Trimming left V 5 bases short and J 8 bases short, with 19 bases between. The CDR3 has 15 residues. The CDR3 spells CASSLRTGGGDEQFF. The CDR3 coding sequence is TGTGCCAGCAGCCTCAGGACAGGAGGGGGGGATGAGCAGTTCTTC.

This clone was seen a few times. The V and J genes are TRBV11-3 and TRBJ1-5; D remains unclear. This CDR3 has 17 residues. Trimming took 3 bases from V and 0 from J, leaving 15 bases between them. The germline V gene has CDR1 SGHNT and CDR2 YENEEA. The CDR3 protein is CASSLAGMHASNQPQHF. The CDR3 bases are TGTGCCAGCAGCTTGGCGGGTATGCATGCTAGCAATCAGCCCCAGCATTTT.

The chain carries TRBV10-2 and TRBJ1-1; D possibly corresponds to TRBD1 (5 bases). V lost 5 bases and J 1 base, leaving 17 bases between the germline ends. Per germline, CDR1 WSHSY and CDR2 SAAADI. CDR3 length: 16 residues. As DNA, the CDR3 is TGCGCCAGCAGTCGCCCCCTGGGGACGAAGAACACTGAAGCTTTCTTT. Protein: CASSRPLGTKNTEAFF.

The V gene is TRBV11-3, the J gene TRBJ2-3; the D is unclear. This CDR3 is built from 14 residues. The V and J ends lost 1 base and 1 base respectively, with 6 bases between them. Germline CDR1 SGHNT, CDR2 YENEEA. In DNA form, the CDR3 reads TGTGCCAGCAGCTTAGTTCAGGGCACAGATACGCAGTATTTT. Amino acids: CASSLVQGTDTQYF.